This T cell receptor beta chain derives from a study of T cell changes during pregnancy in multiple sclerosis. The table came from immunoSEQ multiplex PCR; TCRdb's copy has only in-frame clones and leaves some out. The profile shows around 60,000 clones, approximately 92% of them singletons. This CDR3 is 13 amino acids long. V lost 6 bases and J 0 bases, leaving 6 bases between the germline ends. CDR1 is MNHEY and CDR2 is SVGAGI in the germline V gene. This clonotype was sampled from a female donor in good health, enrolled as a control in a pregnancy study. The rearrangement links TRBV6-5 to TRBJ1-3; D ambiguous. Sequenced material: peripheral blood, taken in the second trimester of pregnancy. CDR3 bases: TGTGCCAGCAGCGAGCTCTCTGGAAACACCATATATTTT. Translating gives CASSELSGNTIYF.